This T cell receptor beta chain was identified during a study of identical twins. General study results and limits: Sequences that were beta out-of-frame showed weaker excess twin sharing. Zero-insertion analyses were open to partial confounding by invariant MAIT and iNKT cells. Cord blood's abundant beta clonotypes had fewer insertions, unlike memory repertoires.

Template switching (which added a universal primer site) was used, and cDNA carried unique molecular identifiers. TCRdb re-derived calls from the 5' RACE reads in MiXCR, one entry per CDR3 protein. The sample records 1.5 million to 2 million distinct CDR3 sequences, 25% to 35% being singletons. To note about this clonotype: Its cognate antigen is unknown.

Germline assignment: CDR1 MDHEN and CDR2 SYDVKM. The germline V and J ends were trimmed by 5 bases and 0 bases, with 17 bases remaining between them. The length of the CDR3 is 16 residues. Sequenced input: cord blood. V gene TRBV28 combines with J gene TRBJ2-7; D gene ambiguous. This sequence originates from a newborn girl in good health. The CDR3 loop is CASSPLDPPLSYEQYF. CDR3 DNA: TGTGCCAGCAGTCCCTTGGATCCCCCTCTCTCCTACGAGCAGTACTTC.